One sample yielded the 15 T cell receptor beta chains listed below, sequenced in a study of blood T cell repertoires in COVID-19. Repertoires were generated with immunoSEQ multiplex PCR, while TCRdb's copy carries only in-frame clones and drops some. The table lists about 150,000 clones, about 92% of them singletons. The sample was peripheral blood. The source of these receptors is a human donor in a cohort sampled during active COVID-19.

This chain joins TRBV6-2 or TRBV6-3 and TRBJ2-6, with 10 bases lining up with TRBD1. The J segment lost 2 bases and the V segment lost 6 bases, leaving 4 bases of the junction unmatched. There are 16 residues in the CDR3. CDR1 MNHEY and CDR2 SVGEGT come from the germline V gene. The CDR3 is CASSRTGGTGANVLTF. As DNA, the CDR3 is TGTGCCAGCAGCAGGACAGGGGGGACTGGGGCCAACGTCCTGACTTTC.

As for this clone: One end of the junction is discordant with germline, which a read error may explain. The CDR3 nucleotides read TGTGCCAGCAGTGACCTGCTGGCCAGAAACATTCAGTACTTC. Its protein is CASSDLLARNIQYF. J is TRBJ2-4 and V is TRBV25-1; no reliable D call. This CDR3 contains 14 residues. Germline lookup yields CDR1 MGHDK and CDR2 SYGVNS.

The chain couples TRBV30 to TRBJ1-1; possible D gene TRBD1, 5 bases. Germline lookup yields CDR1 GTSNPN and CDR2 SVGIG (reference sequence). Trimming cost V 3 bases and J 2 bases, with 19 bases left between them. This CDR3 contains 16 residues. The CDR3 nucleotides read TGTGCCTGGAGCCTTAACTGGGGCAGCCCAAACACTGAAGCTTTCTTT. This encodes CAWSLNWGSPNTEAFF.

This clone was counted at least ten times. This CDR3 reads CASSLWQGPNQPQHF. The DNA of the CDR3 is TGTGCCAGCAGCTTGTGGCAGGGGCCCAATCAGCCCCAGCATTTT. V is TRBV5-6 and J is TRBJ1-5; TRBD1 might be the D (6 bases). Per germline, CDR1 SGHDT and CDR2 YYEEEE. The V end lost 1 base, the J end lost 3 bases, and 11 bases lay between the germline ends. The CDR3 extends over 15 amino acids.

The chain employs TRBV5-6 and TRBJ1-5; TRBD1 might be the D (6 bases). Germline CDR1 is SGHDT and CDR2 is YYEEEE. Trimming took off 3 bases at V and 7 bases at J, with 11 bases between the two ends. The CDR3 runs 13 residues. The CDR3, as DNA: TGTGCCAGCAGCTACAGGGTCGGGCAGCCCCAGCATTTT. Its translation: CASSYRVGQPQHF.

The V gene is TRBV29-1, the J gene TRBJ2-7, with a tentative D call TRBD2 (6 bases). CDR1 SQVTM and CDR2 ANQGSEA come from the germline V gene. CDR3 length equals 12 residues. With 6 bases removed from V and 4 bases from J, the gap between germline ends came to 13 bases. The CDR3, as DNA: TGCAGCGTCTCGGGGGATACTTACGAGCAGTACTTC. It is translated as CSVSGDTYEQYF.

This CDR3 is CASSLQGPANYGYTF. The CDR3 coding sequence is TGTGCCAGCAGCTTACAGGGGCCCGCTAACTATGGCTACACCTTC. The chain is built from TRBV5-4 and TRBJ1-2; TRBD1 matches 7 bases. This CDR3 is built from 15 residues. Unmatched junction bases numbered 4, after V lost 2 bases and J lost 0 bases. Per germline, CDR1 SGHNT and CDR2 YYREEE (reference sequence).

The V gene is TRBV20-1, the J gene TRBJ2-3; D gene uncertain. The V and J ends lost 2 bases and 2 bases respectively, with 2 bases between them. The CDR3 has 11 amino acids. CDR1 is DFQATT and CDR2 is SNEGSKA in the germline V gene (reference sequence). CDR3 nucleotide sequence: TGCAGTGCTAGACTCACAGATACGCAGTATTTT. It translates to CSARLTDTQYF.

The chain is built from TRBV7-2 and TRBJ1-1; tentatively, D is TRBD1 (6 bases). Germline lookup yields CDR1 SGHTA and CDR2 FQGNSA. The CDR3 sequence is 14 residues long. Deletions cut 1 base from V and 5 bases from J, with 11 bases between. CDR3: CASSLVEGETEAFF. CDR3 coding DNA: TGTGCCAGCAGCTTAGTCGAGGGGGAGACTGAAGCTTTCTTT.

The rearrangement uses TRBV7-2 and TRBJ1-1, with 7 bases lining up with TRBD1. Germline-derived CDR1 and CDR2 are SGHTA and FQGNSA. V lost 5 bases, J lost 0 bases, and 6 bases stayed unmatched. This CDR3 region has 15 residues. CDR3 coding DNA: TGTGCCAGCAGCCCGAACAGGGGAGTGAACACTGAAGCTTTCTTT. Amino acids: CASSPNRGVNTEAFF. Full variable domain (outside the CDR3, taken from reference TRBV7-2 and TRBJ1-1): GAGVSQSPSNKVTEKGKDVELRCDPISGHTALYWYRQSLGQGLEFLIYFQGNSAPDKSGLPSDRFSAERTGGSVSTLTIQRTQQEDSAVYLCASSPNRGVNTEAFFGQGTRLTVV.

The table lists this clone with a count of one. The chain has TRBV19 and TRBJ2-3; 8 bases fit TRBD2. The CDR3 totals 14 residues. The V gene's germline CDR1 is LNHDA and CDR2 SQIVND (reference sequence). V dropped 4 bases and J dropped 8; count of bases not matched to a gene: 8. As DNA, the CDR3 is TGTGCCAGTAGTACCCCTGGACTAGCCGGTACGCAGTATTTT. Its protein is CASSTPGLAGTQYF.

The J gene is TRBJ2-2, the V gene TRBV7-6, with 10 bases identical to TRBD2. CDR1 is SGHVS and CDR2 is FNYEAQ in the germline V gene. The CDR3 totals 17 residues. The V gene end was trimmed by 3 bases and the J gene end by 6 bases; junction bases not matched to a gene: 10. CDR3 in amino acids: CASSFGSGGPGAGELFF. For the CDR3, the DNA is TGTGCCAGCAGCTTCGGTAGCGGGGGGCCAGGGGCCGGGGAGCTGTTTTTT.

This sequence joins TRBV7-8 and TRBJ2-3, with D unresolved. The germline V and J ends were trimmed by 0 bases and 4 bases, with 8 bases remaining between them. The CDR3 contains 14 residues. From germline, CDR1 is SGHVS and CDR2 FQNEAQ. The CDR3 loop reads CASSLASISDTQYF. CDR3 sequence (DNA): TGTGCCAGCAGCTTAGCTAGCATTTCAGATACGCAGTATTTT.

The chain couples TRBV2 to TRBJ2-3; TRBD2 agrees at 10 bases. V was clipped by 5 bases and J by 3 bases; unmatched bases: 5. CDR1 and CDR2 (germline): SNHLY, FYNNEI. This CDR3 is 15 amino acids long. The CDR3, as DNA: TGTGCCAGCAGTCGGGCGGGACTAGCGACAGATACGCAGTATTTT. Translating it yields CASSRAGLATDTQYF.

This clone has just one count. This sequence joins TRBV4-2 and TRBJ2-3; D uncertain. V lost 1 base and J lost 2, with 10 bases in between. The CDR3 sequence is 15 residues long. CDR1 is LGHNA and CDR2 is YNFKEQ in the germline V gene. The CDR3 loop reads CASSQGFGNTDTQYF. The CDR3 DNA reads TGTGCCAGCAGCCAAGGTTTTGGCAACACAGATACGCAGTATTTT.